These 21 T cell receptor beta chains originate from one sample sequenced in a study of beta chain features in type 1 diabetes. Expressed TCRB transcripts were sequenced after all isolated RNA was converted to cDNA. Method: immunoSEQ multiplex PCR; TCRdb's copy keeps in-frame clones and lacks some. Found here are a few hundred thousand clones, more than 13% of them singletons; the top ten hold about 0.02%. The sequenced sample was naive CD4+ T cells from blood. The source is a woman aged 18-29 years in good health.

V usage is TRBV28 and J usage is TRBJ2-7; 14 bases fit TRBD2. V lost 5 bases, J lost 3 bases, and 9 bases stayed unmatched. In germline, CDR1 is MDHEN, CDR2 SYDVKM. The CDR3 has 17 amino acids. CDR3 coding DNA: TGTGCCAGCAGTAGGACTAGCGGGAGGATCGGGGGCTACGAGCAGTACTTC. The encoded protein is CASSRTSGRIGGYEQYF.

This clone has just a few counts. The chain uses TRBV5-6 and TRBJ1-2, with 9 positions matching TRBD1. Unmatched junction bases numbered 6, after V lost 4 bases and J lost 8 bases. There are 13 residues in the CDR3. Germline V CDR1 and CDR2: SGHDT, YYEEEE. The DNA for the CDR3 is TGTGCCAGCAGCCCGGGACAGGGTGAGGGCTACACCTTC. Translation gives CASSPGQGEGYTF.

This clone was detected a few times. In DNA form, the CDR3 reads TGCGCCAGCAGCTTGGGGAGACAGGGGAGAGGTTACGAGCAGTACTTC. This sequence encodes CASSLGRQGRGYEQYF. The chain combines TRBV5-1 with TRBJ2-7; 8 nucleotides line up with TRBD1. V trimming: 0 bases; J trimming: 4 bases; junction bases outside the gene matches: 9. The CDR3 has 16 amino acids. In germline, CDR1 is SGHRS, CDR2 YFSETQ.

V is TRBV6-5 and J is TRBJ2-1; possible D gene TRBD1, 5 bases. The germline V gene encodes CDR1 MNHEY and CDR2 SVGAGI. Trimming left V 2 bases short and J 7 bases short, with 15 bases between. This CDR3 region has 15 residues. CDR3 loop: CASSYRRGRANEQFF. In DNA, the CDR3 is TGTGCCAGCAGTTACAGAAGGGGAAGAGCAAATGAGCAGTTCTTC.

There are a few counts of this clone. The rearrangement links TRBV18 to TRBJ1-5; tentative D call: TRBD1 (6 bases). Germline V gene data show CDR1 as KGHSH and CDR2 as LQKENI. Trimming stripped 6 bases from V and 1 base from J, with 13 bases between. CDR3 length: 15 residues. The CDR3 nucleotides are TGTGCCAGCTCCGAAGAGCAGGGGAGCAATCAGCCCCAGCATTTT. Its protein is CASSEEQGSNQPQHF. Combining the CDR3 with reference TRBV18 and TRBJ1-5 gives the whole variable domain NAGVMQNPRHLVRRRGQEARLRCSPMKGHSHVYWYRQLPEEGLKFMVYLQKENIIDESGMPKERFSAEFPKEGPSILRIQQVVRGDSAAYFCASSEEQGSNQPQHFGDGTRLSIL.

This clone was counted a few times. The J gene is TRBJ2-5, the V gene TRBV28; TRBD2 is a possible D gene (5 bases). Germline V gene sequence: CDR1 MDHEN, CDR2 SYDVKM. Trimming left V 3 bases short and J 4 bases short, with 18 bases between. This CDR3 has 16 residues. The CDR3, as DNA: TGTGCCAGCAGTTTTGGCTCTAGCCGGTCGCGAGAGACCCAGTACTTC. Amino acid sequence: CASSFGSSRSRETQYF.

The chain uses TRBV7-2 and TRBJ2-7; TRBD2 agrees at 8 bases. The CDR3 runs to 16 residues. V lost 6 bases, J lost 0 bases, and 10 bases stayed unmatched. The germline gives CDR1 SGHTA, CDR2 FQGNSA. The CDR3 region is CASSLHGGRPSYEQYF. The DNA for the CDR3 is TGTGCCAGCAGTTTACACGGCGGGAGGCCCTCCTACGAGCAGTACTTC.

V and J are TRBV4-1 and TRBJ1-5, with D perhaps TRBD1 (6 bases). Trimming removed 2 bases from V and 3 bases from J, with 14 bases in between. Germline V lookup: CDR1 MGHRA, CDR2 YSYEKL. This CDR3 is 16 amino acids long. The chain's CDR3 is CASSQLSGALNQPQHF. The CDR3, as DNA: TGCGCCAGCAGCCAACTATCAGGGGCCCTCAATCAGCCCCAGCATTTT.

This clone was detected only a few times. The genes are TRBV6-5 and TRBJ2-1; possible D gene TRBD2, 6 bases. The CDR3 is 15 residues long. Trimming took 7 bases from V and 4 from J, leaving 17 bases between them. Germline V gene lookup returns CDR1 MNHEY and CDR2 SVGAGI. CDR3 loop: CASIPRGGTYNEQFF. Here the CDR3 DNA reads TGTGCCAGCATCCCGAGGGGCGGGACGTACAATGAGCAGTTCTTC.

This clone was recorded a few times. This sequence joins TRBV7-6 and TRBJ2-3; 7 bases match TRBD1. V trimming: 5 bases; J trimming: 0 bases; junction bases outside the gene matches: 8. Germline V gives CDR1 SGHVS, CDR2 FNYEAQ. The CDR3 is 16 residues long. The chain's CDR3 is CASSPGTASSTDTQYF. In DNA form, the CDR3 reads TGTGCCAGCAGCCCCGGGACAGCTTCTAGCACAGATACGCAGTATTTT.

The V call is TRBV25-1, the J call TRBJ2-5, with D perhaps matching TRBD1 (6 bases). Trimming took off 6 bases at V and 4 bases at J, with 21 bases between the two ends. CDR1 and CDR2 from the germline V gene are MGHDK and SYGVNS. The CDR3 extends over 16 amino acids. The CDR3 protein is CASSNRPGPRGETQYF. The CDR3 DNA follows: TGTGCCAGCAGCAACCGTCCGGGCCCCAGGGGAGAGACCCAGTACTTC.

The rearrangement joins TRBV18 to TRBJ2-7, with 10 bases fitting TRBD2. V was pared by 2 bases and J by 2 bases, with 3 bases of the junction left unmatched. The CDR3 contains 15 residues. The germline V gene has CDR1 KGHSH and CDR2 LQKENI. CDR3 bases: TGTGCCAGCTCACCAGGGACTAGCGCCGCCTACGAGCAGTACTTC. The encoded protein is CASSPGTSAAYEQYF.

The rearrangement uses TRBV5-1 and TRBJ2-7; 10 bases align to TRBD2. Germline CDR1 is SGHRS and CDR2 is YFSETQ. Unmatched junction bases numbered 4, after V lost 1 base and J lost 0 bases. CDR3 length: 16 amino acids. The CDR3 here is CASSLISGRSSYEQYF. The CDR3 DNA reads as TGCGCCAGCAGCTTGATTAGCGGGAGGTCCTCCTACGAGCAGTACTTC.

This clone was observed a handful of times. The chain couples TRBV5-1 to TRBJ2-3; weak D call: TRBD1 (6 bases). Trimming stripped 3 bases from V and 6 bases from J, with 14 bases between. This CDR3 has 14 residues. Germline V gene data show CDR1 as SGHRS and CDR2 as YFSETQ. DNA for the CDR3: TGCGCCAGCAGCTCGGGTTACAGGGAGGATACGCAGTATTTT. This encodes CASSSGYREDTQYF. Variable domain in full (rest from reference TRBV5-1 and TRBJ2-3): KAGVTQTPRYLIKTRGQQVTLSCSPISGHRSVSWYQQTPGQGLQFLFEYFSETQRNKGNFPGRFSGRQFSNSRSEMNVSTLELGDSALYLCASSSGYREDTQYFGPGTRLTVL.

The chain uses TRBV15 and TRBJ2-7, with D possibly being TRBD2 (6 bases). The CDR3 spans 13 residues. Germline V gene lookup returns CDR1 LNHNV and CDR2 YYDKDF (reference sequence). The ends were cut back, 0 bases at V and 3 bases at J, with 6 bases in the middle. CDR3 residues: CATSRDSGYEQYF. The CDR3 DNA reads as TGTGCCACCAGCAGAGATAGCGGCTACGAGCAGTACTTC.

This clone was found a few times. The chain combines TRBV18 with TRBJ2-7; D ambiguous. Trimming cost V 0 bases and J 6 bases, with 9 bases left between them. Germline CDR1 and CDR2: KGHSH and LQKENI. This CDR3 contains 13 residues. CDR3 residues: CASSPPGVSEQYF. DNA for the CDR3: TGTGCCAGCTCACCACCCGGTGTATCCGAGCAGTACTTC.

This clone was counted a few times. This chain uses TRBV29-1 with TRBJ2-7, with 9 bases matching TRBD1. Germline CDR1 SQVTM, CDR2 ANQGSEA. Trimming took 4 bases from V and 2 from J; bases not matched to a gene: 6. CDR3 length: 14 residues. The CDR3 reads CSVANRGPPYEQYF. In DNA form, the CDR3 reads TGCAGCGTTGCAAACAGGGGGCCCCCCTACGAGCAGTACTTC.

This chain uses TRBV7-2 with TRBJ2-2, with D perhaps TRBD1 (6 bases). Trimming cost V 8 bases and J 4 bases, with 17 bases left between them. The CDR3 runs 15 residues. Germline V gene data show CDR1 as SGHTA and CDR2 as FQGNSA. Here the CDR3 DNA reads TGTGCCAGCGGCAATATGGGGGCGCTCACCGGGGAGCTGTTTTTT. This sequence encodes CASGNMGALTGELFF. Full variable domain (missing parts from reference TRBV7-2 and TRBJ2-2): GAGVSQSPSNKVTEKGKDVELRCDPISGHTALYWYRQSLGQGLEFLIYFQGNSAPDKSGLPSDRFSAERTGGSVSTLTIQRTQQEDSAVYLCASGNMGALTGELFFGEGSRLTVL.

The chain joins TRBV7-2 to TRBJ1-1; 9 nucleotides align to TRBD1. The germline V gene has CDR1 SGHTA and CDR2 FQGNSA. The CDR3 totals 15 residues. With V trimmed by 3 bases and J by 0 bases, 2 bases remained unmatched. CDR3 loop: CASSFRTGVNTEAFF. The CDR3 region has the DNA TGTGCCAGCAGCTTTCGGACAGGGGTGAACACTGAAGCTTTCTTT.

The V gene is TRBV30, the J gene TRBJ2-1; TRBD1 is a possible D gene (5 bases). The CDR3 sequence is 15 residues long. V lost 1 base and J lost 0, with 10 bases in between. The germline gives CDR1 GTSNPN, CDR2 SVGIG (reference sequence). In DNA, the CDR3 is TGTGCCTGGAGTGGTGACAGACGCTCCTACAATGAGCAGTTCTTC. As protein: CAWSGDRRSYNEQFF.

This clone was counted only a few times. Other DNA sequences from this sample encode an identical CDR3 as well. The chain employs TRBV18 and TRBJ1-5, with unresolved D. CDR1 and CDR2 from the germline V gene are KGHSH and LQKENI. The ends were cut back, 2 bases at V and 4 bases at J, with 6 bases in the middle. This CDR3 contains 13 residues. The CDR3 protein is CASSPGQNQPQHF. Written as DNA, the CDR3 is TGTGCCAGCTCACCAGGGCAGAATCAGCCCCAGCATTTT.